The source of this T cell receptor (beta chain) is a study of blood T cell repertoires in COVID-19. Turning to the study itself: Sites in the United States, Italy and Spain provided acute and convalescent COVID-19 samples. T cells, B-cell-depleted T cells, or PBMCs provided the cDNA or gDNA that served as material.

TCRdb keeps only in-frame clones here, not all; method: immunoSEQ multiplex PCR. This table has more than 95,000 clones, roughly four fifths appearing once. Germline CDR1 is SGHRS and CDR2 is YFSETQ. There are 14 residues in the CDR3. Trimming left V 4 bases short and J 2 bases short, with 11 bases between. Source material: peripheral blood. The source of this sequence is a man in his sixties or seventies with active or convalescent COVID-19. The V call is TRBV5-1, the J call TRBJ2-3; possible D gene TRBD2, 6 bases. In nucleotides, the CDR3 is TGCGCCAGCAGCAGTGGGGGGATCACAGATACGCAGTATTTT. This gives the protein CASSSGGITDTQYF.